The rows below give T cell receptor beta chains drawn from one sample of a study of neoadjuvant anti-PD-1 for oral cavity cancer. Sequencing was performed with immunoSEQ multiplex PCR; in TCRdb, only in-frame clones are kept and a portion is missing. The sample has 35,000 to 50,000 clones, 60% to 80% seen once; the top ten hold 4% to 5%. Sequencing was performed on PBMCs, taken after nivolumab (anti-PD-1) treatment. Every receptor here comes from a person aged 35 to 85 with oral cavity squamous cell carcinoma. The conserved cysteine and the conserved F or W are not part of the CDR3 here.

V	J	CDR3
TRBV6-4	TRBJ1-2	ASSAYRGSNYGYT
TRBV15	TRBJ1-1	ATSRDWGGEAF
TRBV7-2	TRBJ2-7	ASSLGRTEQY
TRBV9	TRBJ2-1	ASSVSVLTYNEQF
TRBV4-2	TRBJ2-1	ASSQDRTSAHEQF
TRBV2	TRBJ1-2	ASSEARQGAYGYT
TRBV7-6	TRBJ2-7	ASSLEAGSSYEQY
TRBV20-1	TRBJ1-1	SANRDKAF
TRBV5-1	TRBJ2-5	ASSFQETQY
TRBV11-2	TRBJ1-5	ASSSTGGRTNNQPQH
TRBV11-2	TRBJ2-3	ASGASGSSTDTQY
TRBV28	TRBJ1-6	ASRPTGAWGNSPLH
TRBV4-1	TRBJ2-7	ASSQVSASGRGRTYEQY
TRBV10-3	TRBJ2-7	AITDLGGIGYEQY
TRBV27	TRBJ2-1	ASSPRRSALYNEQF
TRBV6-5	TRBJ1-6	ASSSEGAGNSPLH
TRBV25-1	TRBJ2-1	ASSEFFLLAGGYEQF
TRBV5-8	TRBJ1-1	ASSFGSGLEAF
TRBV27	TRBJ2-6	ASSFGSTGANVLT
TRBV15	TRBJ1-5	ATSFRQGLYSNQPQH
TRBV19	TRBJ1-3	ASSIGDGLSSGNTIY
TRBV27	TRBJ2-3	ASSLNYRTDTQY
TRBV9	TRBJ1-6	ASSVGLGTINSPLH
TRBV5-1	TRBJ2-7	ASSLLTSGSNEQY
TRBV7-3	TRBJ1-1	ASSRERLTEAF
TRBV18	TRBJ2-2	ASSPGATGNTGELF
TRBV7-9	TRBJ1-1	ASSIAQGGTEAF
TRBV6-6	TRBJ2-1	ASMFGGSSNNEQF
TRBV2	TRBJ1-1	AWRQNLNTEAF
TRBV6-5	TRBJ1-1	ASRNRGNTEAF
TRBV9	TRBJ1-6	ASSVVGGDNSPLH
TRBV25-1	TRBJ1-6	ASSEGWVSPLH
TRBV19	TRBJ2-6	ATTTGTVKAGANVLT
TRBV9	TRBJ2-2	ASSVILGGELF
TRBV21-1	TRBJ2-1	ASSKKLAFRNEQF
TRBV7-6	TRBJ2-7	ASSLGSGRTEEQY
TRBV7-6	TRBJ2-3	ASSLEVGGYTDTQY
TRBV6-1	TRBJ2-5	ASSGSGLAGPN
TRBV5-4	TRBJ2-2	ASSLGRGNTGELF
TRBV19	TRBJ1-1	ASSYRVTPNTEAF